These 25 T cell receptor beta chains originate from one sample sequenced in a study of CD8 T cells in ankylosing spondylitis. Their cognate antigens are unknown. TCRdb processed the 5' RACE reads anew with MiXCR; each CDR3 protein has one entry. The data hold roughly 700,000 distinct CDR3 sequences, with around 20% observed a single time. Overall study results and limits: A motif in TCR beta, a set of eight or nine highly homologous variants, appeared characteristic of ankylosing spondylitis blood.

Input material: blood, either unsorted or a sorted T cell fraction (not recorded which). Receptors originate from a male donor with ankylosing spondylitis.

The J gene is TRBJ2-1, the V gene TRBV7-9; the D is unclear. The CDR3 is 15 residues long. The germline V gene encodes CDR1 SEHNR and CDR2 FQNEAQ (reference sequence). The V gene lost 2 bases and the J gene lost 3 bases, with 11 bases spanning the gap. Here the CDR3 reads CASSLIGRNYNEQFF. In DNA form, the CDR3 reads TGTGCCAGCAGCTTAATAGGCAGGAACTACAATGAGCAGTTCTTC.

This rearrangement joins TRBV9 to TRBJ1-5, with D possibly matching TRBD1 (5 bases). V was trimmed by 6 bases and J by 0 bases, leaving 13 bases between them. The CDR3 has 15 residues. Germline loops: CDR1 SGDLS, CDR2 YYNGEE. CDR3 protein: CASNKDGHSNQPQHF. DNA of the CDR3: TGTGCCAGCAACAAGGACGGACATAGCAATCAGCCCCAGCATTTT.

This clonotype was seen a handful of times. The V and J genes are TRBV6-5 and TRBJ2-5, with TRBD2 matching 7 bases. There are 15 residues in the CDR3. Germline CDR1 MNHEY, CDR2 SVGAGI. Losses at the gene ends were 2 bases for V and 5 bases for J; bases not matched to a gene: 8. The chain's CDR3 is CASSYDGLVRETQYF. In nucleotides, the CDR3 is TGTGCCAGCAGTTACGACGGACTAGTAAGGGAGACCCAGTACTTC.

V and J are TRBV12-3 or TRBV12-4 and TRBJ1-6; D gene ambiguous. The ends were cut back, 7 bases at V and 4 bases at J, with 8 bases in the middle. The CDR3 length is 13 residues. CDR3 loop: CASNKVYNSPLHF. The CDR3 DNA follows: TGTGCCAGCAACAAGGTGTATAATTCACCCCTCCACTTT.

This clonotype was counted at least ten times. V usage is TRBV3-1 and J usage is TRBJ1-1; unclear D gene. Per the germline V gene, CDR1 is LGHDT and CDR2 is YNNKEL (reference sequence). The CDR3 has 14 amino acids. The V end lost 4 bases, the J end lost 1 base, and 10 bases lay between the germline ends. This CDR3 reads CASSPLDGNTEAFF. The DNA of the CDR3 is TGTGCCAGCAGCCCTCTCGACGGGAACACTGAAGCTTTCTTT. The full variable domain, completed using reference TRBV3-1 and TRBJ1-1, is DTAVSQTPKYLVTQMGNDKSIKCEQNLGHDTMYWYKQDSKKFLKIMFSYNNKELIINETVPNRFSPKSPDKAHLNLHINSLELGDSAVYFCASSPLDGNTEAFFGQGTRLTVV.

The chain couples TRBV24-1 to TRBJ2-5; the D gene is possibly TRBD1 (5 bases). V was clipped by 4 bases and J by 7 bases, with 12 bases between them. Germline CDR1 is KGHDR and CDR2 is SFDVKD. The CDR3 extends over 13 amino acids. CDR3 amino acids: CATSDSRTGTQYF. The CDR3 DNA reads as TGTGCCACCAGTGACAGCCGAACAGGGACCCAGTACTTC.

There are a few counts of this clonotype. The chain has TRBV20-1 and TRBJ2-1; D perhaps matches TRBD2 (6 bases). Between the trimmed V and J ends, which lost 0 bases and 0 bases, there was a span of 12 bases. Germline assignment: CDR1 DFQATT and CDR2 SNEGSKA (reference sequence). The CDR3 covers 16 residues. The CDR3, as DNA: TGCAGTGCTAGAGATGCGGGGAAAAGCTCCTACAATGAGCAGTTCTTC. It translates to CSARDAGKSSYNEQFF.

The chain links TRBV12-3 or TRBV12-4 to TRBJ2-7; TRBD1 might be the D (6 bases). The CDR3 runs to 12 residues. The germline V and J ends were trimmed by 5 bases and 6 bases, with 11 bases remaining between them. The CDR3 DNA follows: TGTGCCAGCAGTAACAGGGAAGTCGAGCAGTACTTC. This translates into CASSNREVEQYF.

This clonotype has a count of ten or more. CDR3 in amino acids: CASSSGTEYNEQFF. CDR3 nucleotide sequence: TGTGCCAGCAGTTCCGGGACAGAATACAATGAGCAGTTCTTC. The chain couples TRBV12-3 or TRBV12-4 to TRBJ2-1; 7 nucleotides line up with TRBD1. The CDR3 has 14 residues. Trimming at V came to 4 bases and at J to 4 bases, leaving 4 bases not matched to a gene.

This clonotype was picked up a small number of times. The chain joins TRBV29-1 to TRBJ1-1; a possible D gene is TRBD1 (6 bases). This CDR3 has 10 amino acids. Germline CDR1 SQVTM, CDR2 ANQGSEA. Trimming took 7 bases from V and 7 from J, leaving 10 bases between them. CDR3 residues: CSGRTDEAFF. The CDR3 DNA is TGCAGCGGCCGGACAGATGAAGCTTTCTTT.

This clonotype was counted once. This clone may be a read error of a much larger clone one base away. The CDR3 region has the DNA TGTGCCAGCAGTTACTACAGGGAATCCTACGAGCAGTACTTC. It specifies CASSYYRESYEQYF. This chain joins TRBV6-2 or TRBV6-3 and TRBJ2-7; D is perhaps TRBD1 (6 bases). CDR1 is MNHEY, CDR2 SVGEGT, per germline. Trimming took 1 base from V and 1 from J, leaving 8 bases between them. The CDR3 extends over 14 amino acids.

This clonotype was detected only a few times. The chain links TRBV6-2 or TRBV6-3 to TRBJ2-5, with 8 nucleotides matching TRBD1. V was clipped by 8 bases and J by 5 bases; unmatched bases: 10. The CDR3 contains 14 residues. CDR1 is MNHEY, CDR2 SVGEGT, per germline. This CDR3 is CASSGTGRAETQYF. Here the CDR3 DNA reads TGTGCCAGCTCCGGGACAGGAAGAGCGGAGACCCAGTACTTC.

This clonotype showed up many times. The chain joins TRBV7-2 to TRBJ1-1; D perhaps matches TRBD1 (5 bases). Trimming shortened V by 5 bases and J by 5 bases, and 18 bases separated the two germline ends. The CDR3 consists of 15 residues. The V gene's germline CDR1 is SGHTA and CDR2 FQGNSA. DNA for the CDR3: TGTGCCAGCAGCCCTCGAAACATGGGACGAACTGAAGCTTTCTTT. It is translated as CASSPRNMGRTEAFF.

V and J are TRBV20-1 and TRBJ1-4; no reliable D call. V lost 2 bases and J 7 bases, leaving 11 bases between the germline ends. Germline assignment: CDR1 DFQATT and CDR2 SNEGSKA (reference sequence). The CDR3 is 13 amino acids. The CDR3: CSARPPKTEKLFF. The CDR3 nucleotides read TGCAGTGCTAGACCACCGAAAACTGAAAAACTGTTTTTT.

This clonotype was seen more than once but under ten times. The chain has TRBV20-1 and TRBJ2-7; D gene unclear. The CDR3 length is 13 residues. Germline V gives CDR1 DFQATT, CDR2 SNEGSKA (reference sequence). V lost 0 bases to trimming and J lost 3 bases, with 9 bases between them. CDR3 protein: CSARDPPNYEQYF. The DNA for the CDR3 is TGCAGTGCTAGAGATCCCCCTAACTACGAGCAGTACTTC.

The chain uses TRBV7-3 and TRBJ1-1; 10 nucleotides match TRBD1. Germline V gives CDR1 SGHTA, CDR2 FQGTGA. V lost 3 bases and J lost 7; bases outside the gene matches: 5. The length of the CDR3 is 14 residues. Here the CDR3 reads CASSLSGQGNEAFF. The DNA for the CDR3 is TGTGCCAGCAGCTTGTCGGGACAGGGGAATGAAGCTTTCTTT.

This clonotype was detected a few times. The chain recombines TRBV20-1 with TRBJ2-2, with D tentatively TRBD1 (5 bases). Trimming removed 5 bases from V and 5 bases from J, with 9 bases in between. From germline, CDR1 is DFQATT and CDR2 SNEGSKA (reference sequence). The CDR3 runs 12 residues. The CDR3 loop reads CSAPQATGELFF. Written as DNA, the CDR3 is TGCAGTGCTCCACAGGCAACCGGGGAGCTGTTTTTT.

This clonotype turned up a few times. The chain joins TRBV3-1 to TRBJ1-3; D gene ambiguous. V was trimmed by 3 bases and J by 0 bases, leaving 9 bases between them. Germline V gene lookup returns CDR1 LGHDT and CDR2 YNNKEL (reference sequence). The CDR3 has 15 residues. The CDR3 DNA is TGTGCCAGCAGCCAGATAGAGGGCTCTGGAAACACCATATATTTT. Protein product: CASSQIEGSGNTIYF. The entire variable domain, with the rest obtained from reference TRBV3-1 and TRBJ1-3, is as follows: DTAVSQTPKYLVTQMGNDKSIKCEQNLGHDTMYWYKQDSKKFLKIMFSYNNKELIINETVPNRFSPKSPDKAHLNLHINSLELGDSAVYFCASSQIEGSGNTIYFGEGSWLTVV.

This clonotype was found a few times. The chain is built from TRBV2 and TRBJ2-1; 7 bases line up with TRBD1. The CDR3 is made up of 13 amino acids. Germline V gene lookup returns CDR1 SNHLY and CDR2 FYNNEI. V dropped 9 bases and J dropped 10; count of bases not matched to a gene: 12. The CDR3 loop is CASNRDRESEQFF. CDR3 in DNA: TGTGCCAGTAACCGGGACAGAGAATCAGAGCAGTTCTTC.

This clonotype was recorded only once. This rearrangement joins TRBV30 to TRBJ2-1; D unresolved. Between the trimmed V and J ends, which lost 0 bases and 2 bases, there was a span of 8 bases. In germline, CDR1 is GTSNPN, CDR2 SVGIG (reference sequence). The length of the CDR3 is 14 residues. The CDR3 sequence: CAWSVLRTYNEQFF. In DNA, the CDR3 is TGTGCCTGGAGTGTACTGAGGACCTACAATGAGCAGTTCTTC.

The table lists this clonotype with a few counts. The V call is TRBV4-1, the J call TRBJ1-6; TRBD1 agrees at 7 bases. Germline-derived CDR1 and CDR2 are MGHRA and YSYEKL. The CDR3 has 15 residues. After removal of 2 bases from V and 9 bases from J, the junction contained 7 bases not matched to a gene. The CDR3 sequence: CASSQREGAPSPLHF. The CDR3 DNA is TGCGCCAGCAGCCAAAGGGAGGGGGCCCCTTCACCCCTCCACTTT.

This rearrangement joins TRBV29-1 to TRBJ2-3, with TRBD2 identical over 8 bases. The CDR3 has 14 residues. V trimming: 3 bases; J trimming: 1 base; junction bases outside the gene matches: 3. Germline loops: CDR1 SQVTM, CDR2 ANQGSEA. CDR3 sequence reads: CSVDGRAGTDTQYF. The CDR3 nucleotides read TGCAGCGTTGACGGGAGGGCAGGCACAGATACGCAGTATTTT.

This clonotype was seen more than once but under ten times. The chain's CDR3 is CASSIGQGETQYF. CDR3 nucleotides: TGTGCCAGCAGCATAGGACAGGGAGAGACCCAGTACTTC. The V call is TRBV7-3, the J call TRBJ2-5; TRBD1 matches at 8 bases. Germline values: CDR1 SGHTA, CDR2 FQGTGA. The CDR3 has 13 residues. V lost 5 bases, J lost 4 bases, and 3 bases stayed unmatched.

This clonotype was recorded many times. This rearrangement joins TRBV12-3 or TRBV12-4 to TRBJ1-5, with 8 bases fitting TRBD1. This CDR3 spans 13 amino acids. V was pared by 5 bases and J by 7 bases, with 4 bases of the junction left unmatched. The CDR3 nucleotides are TGTGCCAGCAGTGGGACAGGATCCCAGCCCCAGCATTTT. Protein product: CASSGTGSQPQHF.

At least ten counts were recorded for this clonotype. V gene TRBV7-6 combines with J gene TRBJ1-3; a weak D match, TRBD1 (5 bases). CDR1 is SGHVS, CDR2 FNYEAQ, per germline. CDR3 length: 17 residues. Trimming cost V 2 bases and J 0 bases, with 14 bases left between them. DNA of the CDR3: TGTGCCAGCAGCTTATGGGCAGGGACTTTCTCTGGAAACACCATATATTTT. This codes for CASSLWAGTFSGNTIYF.